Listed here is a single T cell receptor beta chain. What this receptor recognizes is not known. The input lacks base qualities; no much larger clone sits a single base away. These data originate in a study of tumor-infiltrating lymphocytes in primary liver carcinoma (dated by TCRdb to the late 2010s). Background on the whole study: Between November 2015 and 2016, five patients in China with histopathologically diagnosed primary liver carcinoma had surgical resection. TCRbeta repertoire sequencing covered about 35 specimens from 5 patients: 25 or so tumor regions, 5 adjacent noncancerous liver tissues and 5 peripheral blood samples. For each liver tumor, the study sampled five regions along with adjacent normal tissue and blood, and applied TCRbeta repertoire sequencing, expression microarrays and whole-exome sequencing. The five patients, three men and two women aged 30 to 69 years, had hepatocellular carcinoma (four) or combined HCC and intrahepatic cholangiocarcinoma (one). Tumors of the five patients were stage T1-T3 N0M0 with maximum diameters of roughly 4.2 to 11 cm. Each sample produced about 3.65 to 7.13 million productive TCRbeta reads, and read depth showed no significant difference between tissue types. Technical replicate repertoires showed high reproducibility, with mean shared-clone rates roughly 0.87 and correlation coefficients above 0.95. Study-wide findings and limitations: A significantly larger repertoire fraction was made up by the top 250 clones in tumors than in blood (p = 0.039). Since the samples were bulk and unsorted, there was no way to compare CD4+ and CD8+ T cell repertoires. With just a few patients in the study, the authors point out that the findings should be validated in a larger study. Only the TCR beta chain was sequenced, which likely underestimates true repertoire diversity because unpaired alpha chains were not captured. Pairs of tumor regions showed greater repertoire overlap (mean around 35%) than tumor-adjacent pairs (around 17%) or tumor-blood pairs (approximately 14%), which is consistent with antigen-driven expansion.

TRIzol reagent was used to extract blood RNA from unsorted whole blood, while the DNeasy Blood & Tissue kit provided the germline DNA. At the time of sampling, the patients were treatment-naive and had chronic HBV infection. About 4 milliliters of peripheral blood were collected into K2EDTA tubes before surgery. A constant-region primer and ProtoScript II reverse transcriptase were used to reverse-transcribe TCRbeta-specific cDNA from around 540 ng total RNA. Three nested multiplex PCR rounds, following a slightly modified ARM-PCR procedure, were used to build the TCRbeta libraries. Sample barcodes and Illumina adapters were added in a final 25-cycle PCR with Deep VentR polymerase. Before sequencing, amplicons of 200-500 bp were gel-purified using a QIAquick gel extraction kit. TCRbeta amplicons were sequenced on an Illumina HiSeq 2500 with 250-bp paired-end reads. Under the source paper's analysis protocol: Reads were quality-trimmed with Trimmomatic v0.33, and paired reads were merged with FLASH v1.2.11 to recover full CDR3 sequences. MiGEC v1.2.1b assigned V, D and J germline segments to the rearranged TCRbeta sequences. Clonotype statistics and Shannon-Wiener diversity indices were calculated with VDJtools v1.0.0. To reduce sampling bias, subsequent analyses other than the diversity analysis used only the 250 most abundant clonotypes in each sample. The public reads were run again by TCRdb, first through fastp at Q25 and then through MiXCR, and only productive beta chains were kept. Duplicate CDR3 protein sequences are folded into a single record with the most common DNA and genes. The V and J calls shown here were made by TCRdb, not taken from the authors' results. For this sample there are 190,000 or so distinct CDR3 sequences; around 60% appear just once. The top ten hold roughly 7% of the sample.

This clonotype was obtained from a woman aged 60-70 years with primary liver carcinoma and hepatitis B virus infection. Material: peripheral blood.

The nucleotide sequence is given as TGCAACGTGGGCGGAGGCACAGATACGCAGTATTTT. Translated, this gives CNVGGGTDTQYF. The chain links TRBV29-1 with TRBJ2-3, with the D gene not clear enough to name. The CDR3 goes from the cysteine to the phenylalanine over 12 residues. Only CDR3 DNA remains: 36 bases, in frame from the first base. CDR1 and CDR2 are read off the germline V gene as SQVTM and ANQGSEA.